The source of this TCR beta chain is a study of blood T cell repertoires in COVID-19. Study information: The study drew acute and convalescent COVID-19 samples from the United States, Italy and Spain. T cells, B-cell-depleted T cells, or PBMCs supplied cDNA or gDNA.

The age range of participants was about 18 to 95 years, with residence in fewer than 25 US areas. Membership in each cohort depended on participant-reported clinical history. Data came from immunoSEQ multiplex PCR; TCRdb stores just in-frame clones and leaves some out. The sample contains about 220,000 clones, roughly 88% of which appear only once. The origin of this receptor is a woman in her forties with acute COVID-19. Sequencing was carried out using PBMCs or T cells enriched from blood (not recorded which).

CDR3 sequence (DNA): TGCGCCAGCAGCATCGGCGAGGCACCGGTCGTTTATGGCTACACCTTC. The encoded protein is CASSIGEAPVVYGYTF. The chain joins TRBV5-1 to TRBJ1-2; the D is unclear. Trimming left V 4 bases short and J 5 bases short, with 21 bases between. Germline CDR1 SGHRS, CDR2 YFSETQ. The CDR3 has 16 amino acids.